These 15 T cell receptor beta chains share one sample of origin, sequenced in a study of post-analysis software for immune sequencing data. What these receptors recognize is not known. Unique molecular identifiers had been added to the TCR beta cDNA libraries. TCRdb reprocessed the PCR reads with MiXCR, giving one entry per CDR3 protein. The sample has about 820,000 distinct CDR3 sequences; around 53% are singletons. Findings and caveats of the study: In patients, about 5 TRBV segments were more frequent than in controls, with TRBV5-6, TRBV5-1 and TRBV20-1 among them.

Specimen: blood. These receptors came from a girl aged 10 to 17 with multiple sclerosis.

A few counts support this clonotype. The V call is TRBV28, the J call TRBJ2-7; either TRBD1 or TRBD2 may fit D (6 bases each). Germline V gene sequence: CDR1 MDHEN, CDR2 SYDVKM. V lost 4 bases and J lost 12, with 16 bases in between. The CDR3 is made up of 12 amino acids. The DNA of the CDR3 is TGTGCCAGCAGTTCCCGTAGGGGGGACTGGTACTTC. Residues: CASSSRRGDWYF.

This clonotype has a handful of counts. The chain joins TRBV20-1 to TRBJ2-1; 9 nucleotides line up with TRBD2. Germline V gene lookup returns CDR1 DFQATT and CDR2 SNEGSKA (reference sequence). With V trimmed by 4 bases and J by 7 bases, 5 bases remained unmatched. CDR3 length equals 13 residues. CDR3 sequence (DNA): TGCAGTGCTACACCGGGACTAGCAAATGAGCAGTTCTTC. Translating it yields CSATPGLANEQFF.

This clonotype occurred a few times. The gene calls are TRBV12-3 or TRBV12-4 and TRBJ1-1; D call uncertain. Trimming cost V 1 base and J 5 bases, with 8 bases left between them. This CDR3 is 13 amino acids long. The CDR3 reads CASSLGVRTEAFF. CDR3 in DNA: TGTGCCAGCAGTTTAGGGGTGCGGACTGAAGCTTTCTTT.

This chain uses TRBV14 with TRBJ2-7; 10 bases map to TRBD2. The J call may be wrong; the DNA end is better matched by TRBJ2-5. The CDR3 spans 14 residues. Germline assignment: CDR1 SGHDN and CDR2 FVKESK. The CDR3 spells CASRPSGSSKTQYF. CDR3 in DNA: TGTGCCAGCAGGCCTAGCGGGAGTTCGAAGACCCAGTACTTC.

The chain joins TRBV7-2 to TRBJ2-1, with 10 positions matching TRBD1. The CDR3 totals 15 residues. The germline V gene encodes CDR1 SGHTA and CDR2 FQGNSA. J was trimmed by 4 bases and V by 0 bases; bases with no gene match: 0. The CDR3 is CASSLAGQGYNEQFF. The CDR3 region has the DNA TGTGCCAGCAGCTTAGCGGGACAGGGGTACAATGAGCAGTTCTTC.

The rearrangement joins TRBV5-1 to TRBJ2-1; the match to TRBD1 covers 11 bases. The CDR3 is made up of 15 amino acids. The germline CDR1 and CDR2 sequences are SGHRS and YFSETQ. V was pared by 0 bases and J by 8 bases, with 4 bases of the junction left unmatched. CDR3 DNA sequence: TGCGCCAGCAGCTTGGGGACAGGGGGCTTTTATGAGCAGTTCTTC. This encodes CASSLGTGGFYEQFF.

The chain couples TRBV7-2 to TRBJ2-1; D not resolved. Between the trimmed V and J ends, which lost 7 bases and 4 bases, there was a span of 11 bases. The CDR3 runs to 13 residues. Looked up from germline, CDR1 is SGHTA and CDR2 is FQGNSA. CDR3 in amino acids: CASTQGYYNEQFF. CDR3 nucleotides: TGTGCCAGCACCCAAGGCTATTACAATGAGCAGTTCTTC.

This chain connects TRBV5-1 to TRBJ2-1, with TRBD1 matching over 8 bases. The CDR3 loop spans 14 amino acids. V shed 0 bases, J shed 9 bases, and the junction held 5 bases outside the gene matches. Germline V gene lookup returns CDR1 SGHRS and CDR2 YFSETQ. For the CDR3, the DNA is TGCGCCAGCAGCTTGGCCAGACAGGGGAGTGAGCAGTTCTTC. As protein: CASSLARQGSEQFF.

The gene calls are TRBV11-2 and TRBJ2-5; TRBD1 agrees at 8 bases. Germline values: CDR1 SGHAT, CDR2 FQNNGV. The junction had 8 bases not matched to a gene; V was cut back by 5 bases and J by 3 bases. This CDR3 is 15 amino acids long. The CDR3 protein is CASSHGAGGEETQYF. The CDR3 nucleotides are TGTGCCAGCAGCCACGGGGCAGGGGGCGAAGAGACCCAGTACTTC.

CDR3 bases: TGTGCCAGCAGACCGGAGTTCGGGACTAGCCACTACAATGAGCAGTTCTTC. This sequence encodes CASRPEFGTSHYNEQFF. This chain links TRBV13 with TRBJ2-1; 9 bases are shared with TRBD2. J gave up 3 bases and V 6 bases, and 12 bases lay outside the gene matches. This CDR3 contains 17 residues. Germline CDR1 reads PRHDT; CDR2 reads FYEKMQ (reference sequence).

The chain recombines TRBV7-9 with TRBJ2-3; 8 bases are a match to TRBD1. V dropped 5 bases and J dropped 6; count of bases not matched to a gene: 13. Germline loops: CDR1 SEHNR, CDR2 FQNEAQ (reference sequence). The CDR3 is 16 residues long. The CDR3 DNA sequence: TGTGCCAGCAGCCTGAGAAAAGACAGGGGAGGCGATACGCAGTATTTT. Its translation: CASSLRKDRGGDTQYF. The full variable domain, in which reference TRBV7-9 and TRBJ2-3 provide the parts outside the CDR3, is DTGVSQNPRHKITKRGQNVTFRCDPISEHNRLYWYRQTLGQGPEFLTYFQNEAQLEKSRLLSDRFSAERPKGSFSTLEIQRTEQGDSAMYLCASSLRKDRGGDTQYFGPGTRLTVL.

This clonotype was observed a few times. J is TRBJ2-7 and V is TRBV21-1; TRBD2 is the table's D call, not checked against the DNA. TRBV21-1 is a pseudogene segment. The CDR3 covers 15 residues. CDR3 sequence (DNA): TGTGCCAGCAGCAAAGGACTAGCGGGATTGTACGAGCAGTACTTC. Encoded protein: CASSKGLAGLYEQYF.

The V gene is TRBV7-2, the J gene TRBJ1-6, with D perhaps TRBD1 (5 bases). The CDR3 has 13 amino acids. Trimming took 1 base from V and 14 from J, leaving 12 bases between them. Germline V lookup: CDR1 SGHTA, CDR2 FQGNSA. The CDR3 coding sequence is TGTGCCAGCAGCTTAGTGGTAGGGGCGTCCCTCCACTTT. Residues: CASSLVVGASLHF.

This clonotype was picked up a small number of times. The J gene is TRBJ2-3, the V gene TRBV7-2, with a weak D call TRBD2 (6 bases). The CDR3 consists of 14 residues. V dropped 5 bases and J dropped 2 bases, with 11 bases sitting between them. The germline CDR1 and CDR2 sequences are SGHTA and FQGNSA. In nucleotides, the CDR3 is TGTGCCAGCAGCCCTAGCGCCCACACAGATACGCAGTATTTT. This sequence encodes CASSPSAHTDTQYF.

This CDR3 is CSGSGGATYNEQFF. As DNA, the CDR3 is TGCAGTGGTAGCGGGGGGGCTACCTACAATGAGCAGTTCTTC. This rearrangement joins TRBV20-1 to TRBJ2-1; TRBD2 agrees at 11 bases. In germline, CDR1 is DFQATT, CDR2 SNEGSKA (reference sequence). The CDR3 totals 14 residues. J lost 2 bases, V lost 7 bases, and 4 bases had no gene match.